This paragraph reports one T cell receptor beta chain. Antigen specificity is unknown. These data belong to a study of prognosis after radiotherapy for stage I lung cancer. Overall study context: Patients in the cohort never received concurrent therapy with stereotactic body radiotherapy. Study results and limitations: Among patients who developed distant metastases, Shannon entropy after stereotactic body radiation therapy was lower. Following stereotactic body radiation therapy, unique TCR clone counts fell, with a median of about 10,000 versus 6,900.

The V gene end was trimmed by 0 bases and the J gene end by 6 bases; junction bases not matched to a gene: 11. Germline V lookup: CDR1 MNHNS, CDR2 SASEGT. The CDR3 runs to 17 residues. The authors amplified TCR beta CDR3 from genomic DNA using two-round multiplex PCR. Initially, in first-round PCR, primers specific to each TRBV and TRBJ gene were used. TCRdb reprocessed the multiplex PCR reads with MiXCR, giving one entry per CDR3 protein. The sample lists approximately 51,000 distinct CDR3 sequences, under 45% occurring once. The sequenced sample was PBMCs, obtained before or after stereotactic body radiation therapy (not recorded which). The chain combines TRBV6-1 with TRBJ1-2; 9 nucleotides line up with TRBD1. This receptor was identified in a donor aged 50 or older with non-small cell lung cancer. CDR3 coding DNA: TGTGCCAGCAGTGAAGCCATAAGTACGACAGGGGGGGATGGCTACACCTTC. It yields the protein CASSEAISTTGGDGYTF.